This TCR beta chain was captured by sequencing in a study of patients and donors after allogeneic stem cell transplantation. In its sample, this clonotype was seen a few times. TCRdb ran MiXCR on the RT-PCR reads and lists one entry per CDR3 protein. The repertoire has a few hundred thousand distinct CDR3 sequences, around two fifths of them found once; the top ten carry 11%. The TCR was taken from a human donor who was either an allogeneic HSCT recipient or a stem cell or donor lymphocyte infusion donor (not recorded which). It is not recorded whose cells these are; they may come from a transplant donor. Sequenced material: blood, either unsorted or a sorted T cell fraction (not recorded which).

The CDR3 protein is CASSPGPYNEQFF. The CDR3 DNA reads TGTGCCAGCAGCCCGGGCCCCTACAATGAGCAGTTCTTC. V and J are TRBV12-3 or TRBV12-4 and TRBJ2-1; no firm D call. V was clipped by 6 bases and J by 2 bases, with 8 bases between them. The CDR3 length is 13 residues.